The 9 T cell receptor beta chains below all came from one sample that was sequenced in a study of blood T cells in healthy people across ages. With a J-beta primer mix and a sample-barcoded 5' primer, a second PCR ran 7 to 11 cycles. From the 5' RACE reads, TCRdb called clonotypes with MiXCR, one entry per CDR3 protein. Here the sample spans 600,000 to 850,000 distinct CDR3 sequences, 20% to 30% being singletons. These data were also filed under a second study, of T cells of mothers and their children.

What was sequenced was blood. All receptors come from a boy under 18 in good health.

This clonotype was observed a few times. The chain employs TRBV12-3 or TRBV12-4 and TRBJ1-2; TRBD1 agrees at 7 bases. The CDR3 is 15 residues long. J gave up 7 bases and V 2 bases, and 10 bases lay outside the gene matches. CDR3 amino acids: CASSLLGRGKGGYTF. The CDR3 DNA reads as TGTGCCAGCAGTTTATTGGGCAGGGGGAAGGGTGGCTACACCTTC.

This clonotype was seen more than once but under ten times. This chain uses TRBV4-3 with TRBJ2-5, with D hard to call. Trimming removed 0 bases at V and 3 bases at J, with 11 bases between. CDR1 LGHNA and CDR2 YSLEER come from the germline V gene. The CDR3 runs 15 residues. Here the CDR3 DNA reads TGCGCCAGCAGCCAAGATTGGCACGGAGAAGAGACCCAGTACTTC. Translation: CASSQDWHGEETQYF.

The rearrangement links TRBV29-1 to TRBJ2-5; D is unresolved. This CDR3 has 12 amino acids. Trimming left V 3 bases short and J 1 base short, with 6 bases between. CDR1 is SQVTM and CDR2 is ANQGSEA in the germline V gene. The CDR3 is CSVDVTQETQYF. CDR3 bases: TGCAGCGTTGATGTCACCCAAGAGACCCAGTACTTC.

The genes are TRBV4-3 and TRBJ2-3, with D perhaps matching TRBD2 (7 bases). The V gene's germline CDR1 is LGHNA and CDR2 YSLEER. The length of the CDR3 is 17 residues. V was cut by 4 bases and J by 4 bases, with 21 bases left in between. For the CDR3, the DNA is TGCGCCAGCAGCCCAATCGGTGGGGGGGGGCCCGCAGATACGCAGTATTTT. Residues: CASSPIGGGGPADTQYF.

The sample holds a few counts of this clonotype. The chain uses TRBV3-1 and TRBJ2-5; perhaps TRBD1 as D (5 bases). Germline CDR1 is LGHDT and CDR2 is YNNKEL (reference sequence). This CDR3 has 15 residues. V was clipped by 1 base and J by 2 bases, with 11 bases between them. CDR3 protein: CASSQAQGPQETQYF. In DNA form, the CDR3 reads TGTGCCAGCAGCCAAGCCCAGGGCCCACAAGAGACCCAGTACTTC.

The rearrangement joins TRBV7-2 to TRBJ2-5; TRBD2 agrees at 8 bases. The J call is in doubt because the DNA end fits TRBJ2-1 better. This CDR3 region has 16 residues. Germline V gene data show CDR1 as SGHTA and CDR2 as FQGNSA. The CDR3 DNA follows: TGTGCCAGCAGCTTAGGGACTAGCAATCGGTACAATGAGCAGTTCTTC. Its translation is CASSLGTSNRYNEQFF.

In this sample, this clonotype turned up a few times. J is TRBJ2-3 and V is TRBV2, with 14 bases identical to TRBD2. Trimming cost V 6 bases and J 1 base; bases outside gene matches: 12. The CDR3 has 19 amino acids. Germline V lookup: CDR1 SNHLY, CDR2 FYNNEI. As DNA, the CDR3 is TGTGCCAGCAGGCCGGGGGGACTAGCGGGAGCCCTACGCACAGATACGCAGTATTTT. Translated: CASRPGGLAGALRTDTQYF.

This clonotype was counted between two and nine times. The chain recombines TRBV4-3 with TRBJ2-7; D gene unclear. This CDR3 is built from 14 residues. With 0 bases removed from V and 3 bases from J, the gap between germline ends came to 9 bases. Germline values: CDR1 LGHNA, CDR2 YSLEER. The CDR3 DNA is TGCGCCAGCAGCCAAGATAACGAGAGCTACGAGCAGTACTTC. Translating it yields CASSQDNESYEQYF.

CDR3 sequence: CASSVPSSPYNEQFF. DNA for the CDR3: TGTGCCAGCAGCGTTCCTAGTTCCCCCTACAATGAGCAGTTCTTC. The chain links TRBV9 to TRBJ2-1; D is undetermined. This CDR3 comprises 15 residues. Germline assignment: CDR1 SGDLS and CDR2 YYNGEE. Trimming removed 2 bases from V and 2 bases from J, with 11 bases in between.